This TCR beta chain was recorded in a study of T cell changes during pregnancy in multiple sclerosis. The assay was immunoSEQ multiplex PCR, and TCRdb's table has in-frame clones only and misses some. The sample holds 80,000 to 100,000 clones, 85% to 95% seen once. This CDR3 is built from 16 residues. Germline V gene data show CDR1 as SGHVS and CDR2 as FQNEAQ. Trimming pared 1 base from V and 4 bases from J, leaving 16 bases between. The rearrangement uses TRBV7-8 and TRBJ1-2, with a possible D match to TRBD1 (6 bases). The clonotype originates from a female donor with multiple sclerosis, enrolled in a pregnancy study. This sample comprised peripheral blood, obtained in the first trimester of pregnancy. In DNA form, the CDR3 reads TGTGCCAGCAGCTTAGTGCCTAGGACAGACCCCTATGGCTACACCTTC. Encoded protein: CASSLVPRTDPYGYTF.